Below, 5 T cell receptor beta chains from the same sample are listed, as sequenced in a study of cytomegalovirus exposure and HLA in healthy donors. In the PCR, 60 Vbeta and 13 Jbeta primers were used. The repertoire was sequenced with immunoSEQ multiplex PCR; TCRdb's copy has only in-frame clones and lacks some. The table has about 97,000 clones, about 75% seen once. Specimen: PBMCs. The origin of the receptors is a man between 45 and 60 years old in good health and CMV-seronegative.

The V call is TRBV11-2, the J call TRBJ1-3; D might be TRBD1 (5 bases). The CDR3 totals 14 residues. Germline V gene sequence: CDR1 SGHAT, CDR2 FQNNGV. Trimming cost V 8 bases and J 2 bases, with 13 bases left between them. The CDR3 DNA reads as TGTGCCAGCTCACGGGGGAGCGCTGGAAACACCATATATTTT. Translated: CASSRGSAGNTIYF. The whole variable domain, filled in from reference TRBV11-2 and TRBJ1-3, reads EAGVAQSPRYKIIEKRQSVAFWCNPISGHATLYWYQQILGQGPKLLIQFQNNGVVDDSQLPKDRFSAERLKGVDSTLKIQPAKLEDSAVYLCASSRGSAGNTIYFGEGSWLTVV.

CDR3 nucleotide sequence: TGCAGCGTTGTGATGGGGGGGGGCAGGGGAAACACCATATATTTT. This gives the protein CSVVMGGGRGNTIYF. The chain uses TRBV29-1 and TRBJ1-3; D might be TRBD1 (6 bases). The germline V and J ends were trimmed by 4 bases and 4 bases, with 17 bases remaining between them. The CDR3 has 15 residues. Germline lookup yields CDR1 SQVTM and CDR2 ANQGSEA.

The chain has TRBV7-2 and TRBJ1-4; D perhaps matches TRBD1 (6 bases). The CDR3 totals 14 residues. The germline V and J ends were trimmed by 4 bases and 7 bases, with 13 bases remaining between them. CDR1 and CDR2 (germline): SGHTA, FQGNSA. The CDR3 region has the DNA TGTGCCAGCAGCTCACAGGGCAGGAGTGAAAAACTGTTTTTT. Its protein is CASSSQGRSEKLFF.

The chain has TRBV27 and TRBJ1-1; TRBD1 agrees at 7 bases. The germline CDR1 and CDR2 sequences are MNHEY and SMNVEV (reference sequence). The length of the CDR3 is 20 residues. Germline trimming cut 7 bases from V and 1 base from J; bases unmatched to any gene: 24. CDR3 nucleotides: TGTGCCAGCAAGGGGGCCTTCGCAAGAGAGACAGGGTGGGGGAACACTGAAGCTTTCTTT. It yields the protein CASKGAFARETGWGNTEAFF.

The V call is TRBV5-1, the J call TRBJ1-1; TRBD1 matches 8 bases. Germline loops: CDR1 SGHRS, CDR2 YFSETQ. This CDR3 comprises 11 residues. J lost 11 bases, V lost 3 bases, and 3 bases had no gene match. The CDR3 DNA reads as TGCGCCAGCAGCTCGGGACAGGTGGCTTTCTTT. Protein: CASSSGQVAFF.